These 29 T cell receptor beta chains originate from one sample sequenced in a study of radiotherapy plus CTLA-4 blockade in lung cancer. Repertoires were generated with immunoSEQ multiplex PCR, while TCRdb's copy carries only in-frame clones and drops some. The sample yields 30,000 to 40,000 clones, roughly four fifths seen once. Source: peripheral blood, taken from a patient treated with radiotherapy plus ipilimumab. These receptors were collected from a human donor with non-small cell lung cancer that progressed on radiotherapy plus ipilimumab.

This sequence joins TRBV11-2 and TRBJ2-2, with 8 bases lining up with TRBD2. The ends lost 5 bases at V and 6 bases at J; junction bases unmatched: 11. In germline, CDR1 is SGHAT, CDR2 FQNNGV. CDR3 length: 16 amino acids. In DNA form, the CDR3 reads TGTGCCAGCAGCCCGGGGGGGAGGGCCTTGTCCGGGGAGCTGTTTTTT. Encoded protein: CASSPGGRALSGELFF.

This chain uses TRBV2 with TRBJ2-7, with 8 bases identical to TRBD2. Per germline, CDR1 SNHLY and CDR2 FYNNEI. The junction had 12 bases not matched to a gene; V was cut back by 6 bases and J by 2 bases. CDR3 length: 16 residues. CDR3 region: CASSERGRGGTYEQYF. In nucleotides, the CDR3 is TGTGCCAGCAGCGAGCGGGGGAGGGGAGGAACCTACGAGCAGTACTTC.

The chain uses TRBV29-1 and TRBJ2-1; 12 bases line up with TRBD2. Trimming cost V 6 bases and J 0 bases; bases outside gene matches: 9. Germline CDR1 and CDR2: SQVTM and ANQGSEA. This CDR3 contains 17 residues. The CDR3 DNA is TGCAGCGTCGGTGGACTAGCGGGGCGCAGCTCCTACAATGAGCAGTTCTTC. This encodes CSVGGLAGRSSYNEQFF.

The chain is built from TRBV7-9 and TRBJ2-5, with 8 positions matching TRBD1. The CDR3 is 17 amino acids. Trimming took 5 bases from V and 2 from J; bases not matched to a gene: 13. Germline V lookup: CDR1 SEHNR, CDR2 FQNEAQ (reference sequence). CDR3 protein: CASSPQFGQGLQETQYF. The CDR3 DNA is TGTGCCAGCAGCCCTCAATTTGGACAGGGATTACAAGAGACCCAGTACTTC.

This clone was observed once. This chain links TRBV7-8 with TRBJ2-7, with D perhaps TRBD1 or TRBD2 (5 bases each). The germline V gene encodes CDR1 SGHVS and CDR2 FQNEAQ. The CDR3 covers 16 residues. Trimming shortened V by 5 bases and J by 6 bases, and 23 bases separated the two germline ends. The CDR3 sequence: CASSPNSGASSGEQYF. The CDR3 DNA reads as TGTGCCAGCAGCCCGAACTCCGGGGCCTCCAGCGGCGAGCAGTACTTC.

The rearrangement joins TRBV5-1 to TRBJ2-7; TRBD1 matches 12 bases. The CDR3 length is 16 residues. Germline V gene sequence: CDR1 SGHRS, CDR2 YFSETQ. J was trimmed by 6 bases and V by 0 bases; bases with no gene match: 7. CDR3 protein: CASSLAPGQGAPEQYF. The CDR3 bases are TGCGCCAGCAGCTTGGCCCCGGGACAGGGGGCACCCGAGCAGTACTTC.

The chain has TRBV7-2 and TRBJ2-3; the D gene could be TRBD1 or TRBD2 (5 bases each). Trimming removed 6 bases from V and 8 bases from J, with 18 bases in between. CDR1 and CDR2 (germline): SGHTA, FQGNSA. CDR3 length equals 14 residues. The chain's CDR3 is CASRRSSGAGTQYF. Here the CDR3 DNA reads TGTGCCAGCAGAAGAAGCTCCGGGGCCGGTACGCAGTATTTT. Full variable domain (missing parts from reference TRBV7-2 and TRBJ2-3): GAGVSQSPSNKVTEKGKDVELRCDPISGHTALYWYRQSLGQGLEFLIYFQGNSAPDKSGLPSDRFSAERTGGSVSTLTIQRTQQEDSAVYLCASRRSSGAGTQYFGPGTRLTVL.

The rearrangement joins TRBV9 to TRBJ1-1; TRBD1 matches at 8 bases. Germline V gives CDR1 SGDLS, CDR2 YYNGEE. After removal of 4 bases from V and 7 bases from J, the junction contained 6 bases not matched to a gene. This CDR3 spans 13 amino acids. This chain's CDR3 is CASSSGQGDEAFF. DNA for the CDR3: TGTGCCAGCAGCTCCGGACAGGGCGATGAAGCTTTCTTT.

V usage is TRBV5-1 and J usage is TRBJ2-2; D may be TRBD1 (5 bases). V lost 1 base to trimming and J lost 5 bases, with 9 bases between them. CDR3 length: 14 amino acids. Germline CDR1 and CDR2: SGHRS and YFSETQ. CDR3 nucleotide sequence: TGCGCCAGCAGCTTGAGGGGAATGACCGGGGAGCTGTTTTTT. Amino acids: CASSLRGMTGELFF.

The chain links TRBV5-1 to TRBJ2-1; 8 bases map to TRBD1. The CDR3 spans 15 residues. In germline, CDR1 is SGHRS, CDR2 YFSETQ. V shed 3 bases and J 4 bases; nucleotides not matched to a gene: 6. The CDR3 is CASSSQGAQYNEQFF. The CDR3, as DNA: TGCGCCAGCAGCTCTCAGGGGGCGCAGTACAATGAGCAGTTCTTC.

The chain is built from TRBV27 and TRBJ1-3; TRBD1 matches 9 bases. J lost 1 base, V lost 6 bases, and 10 bases had no gene match. The CDR3 is made up of 17 amino acids. Germline V gene lookup returns CDR1 MNHEY and CDR2 SMNVEV (reference sequence). CDR3 residues: CASRSGPGQGSGNTIYF. The CDR3 bases are TGTGCCAGCAGATCTGGTCCGGGACAGGGTTCTGGAAACACCATATATTTT.

This clone is deemed medium-sized (0.01 to 0.1%). The V and J genes are TRBV27 and TRBJ1-3; no clear D. Per the germline V gene, CDR1 is MNHEY and CDR2 is SMNVEV (reference sequence). V gave up 2 bases and J gave up 0 bases, with 5 bases separating them. This CDR3 has 14 residues. The CDR3 sequence: CASSLASSGNTIYF. Here the CDR3 DNA reads TGTGCCAGCAGTTTAGCGAGCTCTGGAAACACCATATATTTT.

V and J are TRBV27 and TRBJ1-1; possibly TRBD1 for D (6 bases). The V end was cut by 7 bases, the J end by 5 bases, with 14 bases between. In germline, CDR1 is MNHEY, CDR2 SMNVEV (reference sequence). This CDR3 spans 13 amino acids. CDR3 residues: CASKHGGGTEAFF. The DNA of the CDR3 is TGTGCCAGCAAACACGGAGGGGGTACTGAAGCTTTCTTT.

This chain uses TRBV27 with TRBJ2-7; no reliable D call. Looked up from germline, CDR1 is MNHEY and CDR2 is SMNVEV (reference sequence). V was shortened by 5 bases and J by 6 bases, with 11 bases between the two germline ends. The CDR3 length is 12 residues. CDR3 in amino acids: CASSPRPPEQYF. The DNA for the CDR3 is TGTGCCAGCAGTCCCAGACCCCCCGAGCAGTACTTC.

This clone appeared a single time. The genes are TRBV4-1 and TRBJ1-1; D is ambiguous. The CDR3 consists of 14 residues. From germline, CDR1 is MGHRA and CDR2 YSYEKL. The V end was cut by 7 bases, the J end by 1 base, with 13 bases between. CDR3 amino acids: CASTPGASNTEAFF. In nucleotides, the CDR3 is TGCGCCAGCACCCCTGGAGCATCGAACACTGAAGCTTTCTTT.

The V call is TRBV18, the J call TRBJ2-2; no clear D. The CDR3 sequence is 15 residues long. Trimming cost V 0 bases and J 7 bases, with 12 bases left between them. Germline values: CDR1 KGHSH, CDR2 LQKENI. CDR3 in DNA: TGTGCCAGCTCACCACCCTCGAATTCGGACGGGGAGCTGTTTTTT. Its protein is CASSPPSNSDGELFF.

This clone was counted only a few times. The DNA of the CDR3 is TGTGCCAGCAGCTTAGGCCAGGGCCCCTCCTACGAGCAGTACTTC. Translated: CASSLGQGPSYEQYF. The chain is built from TRBV7-3 and TRBJ2-7, with D maybe TRBD1 (5 bases). Per germline, CDR1 SGHTA and CDR2 FQGTGA. The CDR3 contains 15 residues. Trimming shortened V by 2 bases and J by 0 bases, and 11 bases separated the two germline ends. The full variable domain, rest sourced from reference TRBV7-3 and TRBJ2-7, is GAGVSQTPSNKVTEKGKYVELRCDPISGHTALYWYRQSLGQGPEFLIYFQGTGAADDSGLPNDRFFAVRPEGSVSTLKIQRTERGDSAVYLCASSLGQGPSYEQYFGPGTRLTVT.

This rearrangement joins TRBV7-9 to TRBJ2-7, with D hard to call. CDR1 SEHNR and CDR2 FQNEAQ come from the germline V gene (reference sequence). V was cut by 1 base and J by 6 bases, with 19 bases left in between. The CDR3 spans 16 residues. The CDR3 spells CASSLGGGIGFGEQYF. For the CDR3, the DNA is TGTGCCAGCAGCTTAGGGGGTGGTATCGGTTTTGGCGAGCAGTACTTC.

This clone is categorized as medium-sized. The chain joins TRBV4-2 to TRBJ1-2, with D possibly being TRBD1 (5 bases). Trimming cost V 2 bases and J 3 bases, with 19 bases left between them. Germline values: CDR1 LGHNA, CDR2 YNFKEQ. The CDR3 length is 17 residues. The CDR3 nucleotides read TGTGCCAGCAGCCAACTTACCTCGGCCCCGGGGGACTATGGCTACACCTTC. Amino acid sequence: CASSQLTSAPGDYGYTF.

The J gene is TRBJ2-2, the V gene TRBV2; D gene uncertain. The CDR3 totals 12 residues. V lost 4 bases and J lost 7, with 7 bases in between. Germline CDR1 reads SNHLY; CDR2 reads FYNNEI. The CDR3 nucleotides read TGTGCCAGCAGTGTCAGCTGCGGGGAGCTGTTTTTT. This codes for CASSVSCGELFF.

The chain carries TRBV5-4 and TRBJ2-7, with TRBD1 matching 7 bases. The CDR3 is 15 residues long. With V trimmed by 0 bases and J by 5 bases, 8 bases remained unmatched. Germline V gene data show CDR1 as SGHNT and CDR2 as YYREEE (reference sequence). For the CDR3, the DNA is TGTGCCAGCAGCTTGGGAGGGGGCCTGAAGAACGAGCAGTACTTC. Translating it yields CASSLGGGLKNEQYF.

The rearrangement uses TRBV19 and TRBJ1-2; no definite D call. Trimming removed 2 bases from V and 7 bases from J, with 17 bases in between. Germline CDR1 is LNHDA and CDR2 is SQIVND (reference sequence). The CDR3 length is 15 residues. The CDR3 region has the DNA TGTGCCAGTAGTATAAACGCACAGCCCTCACCTGGCTACACCTTC. Amino acids: CASSINAQPSPGYTF.

The chain couples TRBV6-5 to TRBJ2-7; 9 nucleotides align to TRBD1. J gave up 2 bases and V 5 bases, and 4 bases lay outside the gene matches. Germline CDR1 MNHEY, CDR2 SVGAGI. The CDR3 covers 14 residues. The CDR3 region has the DNA TGTGCCAGCAGTACCAACAGGGGGCCCTACGAGCAGTACTTC. Translated, it gives CASSTNRGPYEQYF.

The chain has TRBV5-4 and TRBJ2-7; maybe TRBD1 (5 bases). Trimming shortened V by 1 base and J by 4 bases, and 12 bases separated the two germline ends. This CDR3 has 14 residues. From germline, CDR1 is SGHNT and CDR2 YYREEE (reference sequence). The chain's CDR3 is CASSLSDQGYEQYF. The DNA of the CDR3 is TGTGCCAGCAGCTTGTCCGATCAGGGTTACGAGCAGTACTTC.

The rearrangement uses TRBV11-2 and TRBJ2-7; 10 bases line up with TRBD2. Germline V lookup: CDR1 SGHAT, CDR2 FQNNGV. The CDR3 sequence is 15 residues long. V was clipped by 5 bases and J by 0 bases; unmatched bases: 4. The CDR3, as DNA: TGTGCCAGCAGCCCAGGGACTAGCGTCTCCTACGAGCAGTACTTC. This encodes CASSPGTSVSYEQYF.

Here the CDR3 reads CASSIVPGGKDTQYF. CDR3 DNA sequence: TGTGCCAGTAGTATAGTACCGGGGGGCAAAGATACGCAGTATTTT. This chain connects TRBV19 to TRBJ2-3, with D tentatively TRBD2 (7 bases). The CDR3 has 15 residues. Trimming stripped 1 base from V and 5 bases from J, with 13 bases between. CDR1 and CDR2 (germline): LNHDA, SQIVND (reference sequence).

The chain uses TRBV11-1 and TRBJ1-1, with a tentative D call TRBD1 (6 bases). V gave up 6 bases and J gave up 10 bases, with 21 bases separating them. Germline values: CDR1 SGHAT, CDR2 FQDESV (reference sequence). The CDR3 covers 14 residues. The chain's CDR3 is CASSRRDTGPRAFF. The CDR3 DNA follows: TGTGCCAGCAGTCGACGGGACACCGGACCTCGAGCTTTCTTT.

The chain has TRBV28 and TRBJ1-1; D remains ambiguous. The V end was cut by 4 bases, the J end by 4 bases, with 7 bases between. Germline V gene lookup returns CDR1 MDHEN and CDR2 SYDVKM. The CDR3 is made up of 12 amino acids. The CDR3 DNA reads as TGTGCCAGCAGTTCGAAGAGCACTGAAGCTTTCTTT. Protein: CASSSKSTEAFF.

The V call is TRBV7-3, the J call TRBJ2-3; D perhaps matches TRBD1 (5 bases). The germline gives CDR1 SGHTA, CDR2 FQGTGA. The ends were cut back, 1 base at V and 2 bases at J, with 10 bases in the middle. This CDR3 comprises 15 residues. In DNA, the CDR3 is TGTGCCAGCAGCTTAATGGCAGGGTACACAGATACGCAGTATTTT. As protein: CASSLMAGYTDTQYF.